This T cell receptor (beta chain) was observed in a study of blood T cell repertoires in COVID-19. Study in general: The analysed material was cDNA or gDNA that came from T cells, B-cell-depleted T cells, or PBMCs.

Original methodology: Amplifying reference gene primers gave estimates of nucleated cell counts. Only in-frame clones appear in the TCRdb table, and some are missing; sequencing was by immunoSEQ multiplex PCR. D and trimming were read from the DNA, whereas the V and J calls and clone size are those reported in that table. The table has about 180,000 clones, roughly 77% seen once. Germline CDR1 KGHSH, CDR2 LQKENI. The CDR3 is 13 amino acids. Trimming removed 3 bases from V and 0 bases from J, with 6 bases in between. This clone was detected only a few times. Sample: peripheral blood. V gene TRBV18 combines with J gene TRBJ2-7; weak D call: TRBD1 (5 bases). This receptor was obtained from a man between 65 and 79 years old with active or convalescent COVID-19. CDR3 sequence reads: CASSPDSSYEQYF. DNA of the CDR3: TGTGCCAGCTCACCCGACAGCTCCTACGAGCAGTACTTC.